What follows describes a single T cell receptor (beta chain). Amplified material comprised TCR beta CDR3 regions derived from RNA transcripts. The library came from an HTBI-primed first-round RT-PCR and a second-round multiplex PCR. TCRdb redid the calling of the multiplex PCR reads with MiXCR, one entry per CDR3 protein. This sample yields hundreds of thousands of distinct CDR3 sequences, of which approximately 42% are seen a single time; over 40% belongs to the top ten. The CDR3 runs to 14 residues. The V end lost 3 bases, the J end lost 0 bases, and 9 bases lay between the germline ends. Germline V gives CDR1 SGHDN, CDR2 FVKESK. These data come from a study of Graves' ophthalmopathy and Graves' hyperthyroidism.

The sequenced sample consisted of peripheral blood. The rearrangement joins TRBV14 to TRBJ2-7; perhaps TRBD2 as D (6 bases). The sequence was collected from an adult man with Graves' ophthalmopathy. The CDR3 loop reads CASSHLARSYEQYF. The CDR3 DNA reads as TGTGCCAGCAGCCATCTAGCGCGCTCCTACGAGCAGTACTTC.